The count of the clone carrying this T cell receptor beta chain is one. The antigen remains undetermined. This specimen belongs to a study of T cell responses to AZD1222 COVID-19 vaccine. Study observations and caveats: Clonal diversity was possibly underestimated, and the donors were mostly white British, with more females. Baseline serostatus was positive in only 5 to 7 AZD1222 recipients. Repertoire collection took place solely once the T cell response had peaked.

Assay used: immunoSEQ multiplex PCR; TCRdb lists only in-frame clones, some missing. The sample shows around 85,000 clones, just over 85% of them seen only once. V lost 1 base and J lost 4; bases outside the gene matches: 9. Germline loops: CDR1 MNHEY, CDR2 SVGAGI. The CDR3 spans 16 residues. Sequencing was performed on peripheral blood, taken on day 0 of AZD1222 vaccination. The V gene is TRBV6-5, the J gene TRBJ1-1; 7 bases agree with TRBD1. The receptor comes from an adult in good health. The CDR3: CASSYFGATGATEAFF. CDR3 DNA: TGTGCCAGCAGTTACTTCGGGGCTACAGGGGCCACTGAAGCTTTCTTT.